This TCR beta chain appears in the sequencing data of a study of tumor-infiltrating lymphocytes in primary liver carcinoma (dated by TCRdb to 2016 to 2017). Context from the whole study: Of the five patients, three men and two women aged 30 to 69 years, four had hepatocellular carcinoma and one had combined HCC and intrahepatic cholangiocarcinoma. TCRbeta repertoire sequencing covered 35 specimens from 5 patients: approximately 25 tumor regions, 5 adjacent noncancerous liver tissues and 5 peripheral blood samples. Across five regions of each liver tumor, along with adjacent normal tissue and blood, the study brought together TCRbeta repertoire sequencing, expression microarrays and whole-exome sequencing. Technical replicate repertoires showed high reproducibility, with mean shared-clone rates approximately 0.87 and correlation coefficients above 0.98. To link TCRbeta repertoire diversity to the local molecular phenotype, the 20 to 30 tumor region samples were profiled with Agilent mRNA microarrays. Roughly 3.5 to 7.5 million productive TCRbeta reads were obtained per sample, and no significant difference in read depth was found between tissue types. The five patients had tumors of stage T1-T3 N0M0, with maximum diameters ranging from roughly 4.2 to 11 cm.

A constant-region primer and ProtoScript II reverse transcriptase were used to reverse-transcribe TCRbeta-specific cDNA from roughly 0.55 ug total RNA. The TCRbeta libraries were prepared through three rounds of nested multiplex PCR following a slightly modified ARM-PCR procedure. Each of the first two PCR rounds ran for approximately 10 cycles using multiplex TRBV1-TRBV30 forward primers together with a Cbeta reverse primer. A final 25-cycle PCR with Deep VentR polymerase added sample barcodes and Illumina adapters. Amplicons of 200-500 bp were gel-purified with a QIAquick gel extraction kit before sequencing. An Illumina HiSeq 2500 was used to sequence the TCRbeta amplicons, generating 250-bp paired-end reads. The source study handled its data this way. Trimmomatic v0.33 was used to quality-trim the reads, and FLASH v1.2.11 was used to merge paired reads so that full CDR3 sequences could be recovered. V, D and J germline segments were assigned to the rearranged TCRbeta sequences using MiGEC v1.2.1b. VDJtools v1.0.0 computed clonotype statistics and Shannon-Wiener diversity indices. Except for diversity analysis, only the 250 most abundant clonotypes of each sample were used in subsequent analyses to reduce sampling bias. TCRdb reanalyzed the raw reads on its own, using fastp at Q25 for trimming and MiXCR for clone calling, and kept in-frame beta chains. For every CDR3 protein sequence, its rows merge into one entry that carries the most common genes and DNA. These V and J calls derive from TCRdb rather than the authors' analysis. The sample yields 100,000 to 150,000 distinct CDR3 sequences; 60% to 75% were counted once. The ten top clones hold roughly 7.9% of the sample.

As to this clonotype: Its specific antigen is unknown. A read error may account for a junction end that differs from germline.

General study outcomes and caveats: A significantly larger repertoire fraction was made up by the top 250 clones in tumors than in blood (p = 0.039). Only the TCR beta chain was sequenced, which likely underestimates true repertoire diversity because unpaired alpha chains were not captured. Only 4 or 5 patients were included in the study, and the authors note that the findings should be validated in a larger study. Only about 8-24% of top clones were present in all five regions of a tumor, suggesting spatial heterogeneity of tumor-infiltrating T cells. Bulk unsorted samples precluded comparing CD4+ and CD8+ T cell repertoires. Repertoire overlap was higher between tumor regions (mean roughly 35%) than tumor-adjacent (approximately 17%) or tumor-blood (approximately 14%) pairs, consistent with antigen-driven expansion.

Including the terminal cysteine and phenylalanine, the CDR3 comprises 15 residues. The entry retains the CDR3 DNA only, 45 bases that are in frame from base 1. As encoded in the germline V gene, CDR1 is SGHNT while CDR2 is YENEEA. Without any cell sorting, total RNA and DNA were extracted together from about 20-30 mg of bulk tissue using the AllPrep DNA/RNA mini kit. Between late 2015 and early 2016, roughly five patients in China with histopathologically diagnosed primary liver carcinoma had surgical resection. At the time of sampling, the patients had chronic HBV infection and had not received any treatment. Five spatially separated regions were sampled per tumor: superior, inferior, left-lateral and right-lateral poles, plus the tumor centre. More than 75% viable tumor cells were found by histology in every tumor sample. Pieces of fresh tumor and adjacent tissue were cut in half, with one half kept in RNAlater at -80 degrees C and the other half sent for histology.

Rearrangement joined TRBV11-3 to TRBJ2-1; 8 nucleotides in the junction match TRBD2. This sequence originates from a woman aged 60-75 years with primary liver carcinoma and hepatitis B virus infection. The sequenced sample was liver tumor tissue from sampling region 3. Explained via the paper, the cell subset or site label denotes: tumor region T3, left-lateral pole. CDR3 loop: CVSSLGNSGELEQFF. The DNA sequence follows: TGTGTCAGCAGCTTAGGAAATAGCGGGGAGCTTGAGCAGTTCTTC.